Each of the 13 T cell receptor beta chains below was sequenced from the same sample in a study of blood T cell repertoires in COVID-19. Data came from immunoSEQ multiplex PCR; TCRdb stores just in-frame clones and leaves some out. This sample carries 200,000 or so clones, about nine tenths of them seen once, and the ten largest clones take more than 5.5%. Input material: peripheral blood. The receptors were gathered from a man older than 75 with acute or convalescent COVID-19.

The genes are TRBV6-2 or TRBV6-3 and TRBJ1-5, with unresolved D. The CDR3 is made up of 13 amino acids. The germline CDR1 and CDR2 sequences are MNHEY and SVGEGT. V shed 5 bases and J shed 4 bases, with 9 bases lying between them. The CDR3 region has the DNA TGTGCCAGCAGTCCGGGGTCTAATCAGCCCCAGCATTTT. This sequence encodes CASSPGSNQPQHF.

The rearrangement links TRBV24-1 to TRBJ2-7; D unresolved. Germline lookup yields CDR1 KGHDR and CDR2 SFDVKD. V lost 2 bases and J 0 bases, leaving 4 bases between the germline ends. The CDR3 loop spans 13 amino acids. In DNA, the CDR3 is TGTGCCACCAGTGATTCCAGCTCCTACGAGCAGTACTTC. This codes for CATSDSSSYEQYF.

The CDR3 protein is CATKQANTNTGELFF. CDR3 in DNA: TGTGCCACCAAGCAGGCTAACACGAACACCGGGGAGCTGTTTTTT. V gene TRBV15 combines with J gene TRBJ2-2; no firm D call. The CDR3 contains 15 residues. CDR1 is LNHNV and CDR2 is YYDKDF in the germline V gene (reference sequence). The V gene lost 7 bases and the J gene lost 0 bases, with 12 bases spanning the gap.

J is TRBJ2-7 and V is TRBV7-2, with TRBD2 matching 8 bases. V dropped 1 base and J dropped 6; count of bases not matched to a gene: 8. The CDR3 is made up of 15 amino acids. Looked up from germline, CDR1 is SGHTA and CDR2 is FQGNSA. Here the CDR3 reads CASSLGAGRAREQYF. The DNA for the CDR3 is TGTGCCAGCAGCTTAGGGGCCGGGAGGGCCCGCGAGCAGTACTTC.

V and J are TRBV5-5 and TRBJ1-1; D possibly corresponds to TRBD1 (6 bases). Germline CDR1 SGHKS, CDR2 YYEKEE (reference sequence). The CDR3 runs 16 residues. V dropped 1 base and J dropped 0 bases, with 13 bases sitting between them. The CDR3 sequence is CASSLRGQGLNTEAFF. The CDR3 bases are TGTGCCAGCAGCTTGAGGGGTCAGGGGCTGAACACTGAAGCTTTCTTT.

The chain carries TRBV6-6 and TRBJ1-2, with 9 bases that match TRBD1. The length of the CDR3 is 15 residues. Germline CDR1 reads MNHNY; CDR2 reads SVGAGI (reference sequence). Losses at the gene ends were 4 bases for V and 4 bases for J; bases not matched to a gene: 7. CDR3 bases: TGTGCCAGCAGTTCCAGACAGGGGGGGATCTATGGCTACACCTTC. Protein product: CASSSRQGGIYGYTF.

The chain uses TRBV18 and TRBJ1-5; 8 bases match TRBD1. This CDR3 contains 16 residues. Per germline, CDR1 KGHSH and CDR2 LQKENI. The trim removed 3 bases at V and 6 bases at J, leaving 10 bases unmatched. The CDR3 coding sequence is TGTGCCAGCTCACCCACCTCAGGGGGCGGGAGTCAGCCCCAGCATTTT. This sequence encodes CASSPTSGGGSQPQHF.

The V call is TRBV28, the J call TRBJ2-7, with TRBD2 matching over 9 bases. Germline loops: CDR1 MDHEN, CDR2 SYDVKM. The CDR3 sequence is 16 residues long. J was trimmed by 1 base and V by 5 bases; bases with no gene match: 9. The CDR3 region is CASSATLAGSSYEQYF. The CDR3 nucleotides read TGTGCCAGCAGTGCCACCCTAGCGGGATCGTCCTACGAGCAGTACTTC.

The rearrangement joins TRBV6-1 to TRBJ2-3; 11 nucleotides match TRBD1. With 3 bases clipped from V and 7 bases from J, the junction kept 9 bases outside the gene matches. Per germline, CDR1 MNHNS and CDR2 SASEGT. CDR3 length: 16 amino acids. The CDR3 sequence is CASSERTGGAVHTQYF. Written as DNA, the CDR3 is TGTGCCAGCAGTGAGCGGACAGGGGGCGCGGTCCATACGCAGTATTTT.

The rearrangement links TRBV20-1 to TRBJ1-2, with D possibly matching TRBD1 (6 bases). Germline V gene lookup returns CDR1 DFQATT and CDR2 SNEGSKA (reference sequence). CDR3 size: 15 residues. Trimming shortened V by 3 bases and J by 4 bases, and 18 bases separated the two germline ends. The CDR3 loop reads CSASSVGQLVYGYTF. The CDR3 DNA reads TGCAGTGCTAGTAGTGTTGGACAGCTAGTCTATGGCTACACCTTC.

The CDR3 sequence is CASSLAGLPEKLFF. The CDR3 region has the DNA TGTGCCAGCAGTTTAGCGGGACTCCCCGAAAAACTGTTTTTT. The chain combines TRBV28 with TRBJ1-4; a weak D match, TRBD1 (5 bases). There are 14 residues in the CDR3. Trimming removed 2 bases from V and 8 bases from J, with 12 bases in between. Germline V gene sequence: CDR1 MDHEN, CDR2 SYDVKM.

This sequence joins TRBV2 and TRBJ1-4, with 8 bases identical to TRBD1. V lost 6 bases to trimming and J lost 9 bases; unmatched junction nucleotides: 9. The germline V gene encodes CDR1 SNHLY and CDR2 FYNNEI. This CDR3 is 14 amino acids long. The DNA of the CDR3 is TGTGCCAGCAGCGACAGGGGATTCCCCCAAAAACTGTTTTTT. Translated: CASSDRGFPQKLFF.

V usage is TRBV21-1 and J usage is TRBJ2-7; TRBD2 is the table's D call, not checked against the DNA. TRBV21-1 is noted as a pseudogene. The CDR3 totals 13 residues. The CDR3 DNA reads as TGTGCCAGCAGCAAAATCCCTAGCGGGGTGGGGTACTTC. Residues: CASSKIPSGVGYF.